This T cell receptor (beta chain) is from a study of CD8+ T cells in alopecia areata. For the study at large: In an open-label trial, patients got 5 to 10 mg tofacitinib twice daily. The study's findings and limits: Normal-skin resident alphabeta T cells also appear among scalp sample sequences. Persistence during tofacitinib was seen for many expanded lesional clones in scalp and blood. Elevated clonality characterized lesional scalp relative to normal scalp, particularly in alopecia totalis/universalis.

Indicated treatment: oral pan-JAK inhibitor, 5-10 mg twice daily. Following extraction, RNA underwent reverse transcription to cDNA, which served as the sequencing template. The repertoire was sequenced with immunoSEQ multiplex PCR; TCRdb's copy has only in-frame clones and lacks some. The sample has around 200,000 clones, 50% to 75% seen once. This CDR3 has 19 residues. This clone was counted between two and nine times. The antigen remains unidentified. This clonotype was sampled from a human donor with alopecia areata. Sample: CD4+ T cells sorted from blood, taken at week 4, from a patient treated with tofacitinib. The chain links TRBV21-1 to TRBJ1-5; TRBD1 was called by the table and not checked on the DNA. TRBV21-1 is a documented pseudogene. CDR3 in DNA: TGTGCCAGCAGCAAAGGGGGTTTCACAGGGCCCCATAGCAATCAGCCCCAGCATTTT. Translated: CASSKGGFTGPHSNQPQHF.